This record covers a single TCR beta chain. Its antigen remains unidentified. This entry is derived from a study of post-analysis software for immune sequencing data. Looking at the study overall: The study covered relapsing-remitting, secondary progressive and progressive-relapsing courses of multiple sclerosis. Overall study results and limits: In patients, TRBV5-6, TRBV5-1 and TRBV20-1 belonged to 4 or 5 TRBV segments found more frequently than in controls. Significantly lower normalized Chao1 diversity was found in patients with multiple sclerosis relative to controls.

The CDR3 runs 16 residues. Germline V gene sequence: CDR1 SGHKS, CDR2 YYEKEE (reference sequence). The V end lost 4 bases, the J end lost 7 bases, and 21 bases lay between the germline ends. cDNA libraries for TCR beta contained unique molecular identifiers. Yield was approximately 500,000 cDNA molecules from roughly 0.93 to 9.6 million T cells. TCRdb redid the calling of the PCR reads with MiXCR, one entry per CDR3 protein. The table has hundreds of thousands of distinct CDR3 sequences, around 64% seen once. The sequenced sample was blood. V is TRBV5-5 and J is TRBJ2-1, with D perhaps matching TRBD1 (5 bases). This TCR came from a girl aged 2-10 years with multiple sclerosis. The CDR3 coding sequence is TGTGCCAGCAGCCATACCAGGGCGCTGGAATGGAATGAGCAGTTCTTC. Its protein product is CASSHTRALEWNEQFF.